These 25 T cell receptor beta chains came from one sample sequenced in a study of a mutant IDH1 vaccine in newly diagnosed glioma. Regarding time point: baseline, week 1 (first vaccination visit). As to treatment: pre-vaccination baseline after standard-of-care therapy. Here immunoSEQ multiplex PCR was the method, and the copy in TCRdb shows in-frame clones only, minus some. In the table there are fewer than 50,000 clones, more than 90% of which are singletons. This specimen consisted of PBMCs, obtained from a glioma patient treated with radiotherapy, temozolomide or both. The receptor source for this set is a man aged 18 to 35 with glioma.

V and J are TRBV30 and TRBJ2-6; D call uncertain. This CDR3 contains 12 residues. CDR1 and CDR2 from the germline V gene are GTSNPN and SVGIG (reference sequence). Trimming pared 6 bases from V and 0 bases from J, leaving 3 bases between. CDR3 protein: CACHSGANVLTF. CDR3 nucleotides: TGTGCCTGTCACTCTGGGGCCAACGTCCTGACTTTC.

In the case of this clone: The same CDR3 can be traced to other DNA sequences in this sample. V usage is TRBV5-1 and J usage is TRBJ1-2, with 7 bases matching TRBD1. Trimming took 4 bases from V and 11 from J; bases not matched to a gene: 8. Looked up from germline, CDR1 is SGHRS and CDR2 is YFSETQ. The CDR3 is 12 residues long. CDR3 region: CASSGQGVGYTF. The CDR3 DNA is TGCGCCAGCAGCGGTCAGGGGGTCGGTTACACCTTC.

This clone was detected only once. J is TRBJ1-5 and V is TRBV2; D uncertain. The CDR3 contains 15 residues. Germline V CDR1 and CDR2: SNHLY, FYNNEI. Trimming shortened V by 7 bases and J by 2 bases, and 15 bases separated the two germline ends. In nucleotides, the CDR3 is TGTGCCAGCAAATCTCTGGGAATCGGCAATCAGCCCCAGCATTTT. The encoded protein is CASKSLGIGNQPQHF.

This sequence joins TRBV28 and TRBJ1-2, with 8 bases aligning to TRBD1. This CDR3 region has 14 residues. Germline V lookup: CDR1 MDHEN, CDR2 SYDVKM. V dropped 4 bases and J dropped 7; count of bases not matched to a gene: 8. The CDR3 region has the DNA TGTGCCAGCAGTTACCGACAGGGGATCGGTGGCTACACCTTC. This sequence encodes CASSYRQGIGGYTF.

This clone has a single count. The V call is TRBV6-1, the J call TRBJ1-2; D gene uncertain. Trimming took 8 bases from V and 4 from J, leaving 11 bases between them. This CDR3 spans 12 amino acids. The germline gives CDR1 MNHNS, CDR2 SASEGT. The CDR3 coding sequence is TGTGCCAGCGTGGTATCCCTCTATGGCTACACCTTC. It is translated as CASVVSLYGYTF.

This clone was counted once. The V and J genes are TRBV7-8 and TRBJ2-7; D possibly uses TRBD1 or TRBD2 (6 bases each). This CDR3 is 16 amino acids long. Trimming removed 5 bases at V and 4 bases at J, with 21 bases between. Germline CDR1 SGHVS, CDR2 FQNEAQ. CDR3 nucleotides: TGTGCCAGCAGCCCTCCGGGGGCGCAGGTCTTGTACGAGCAGTACTTC. It encodes CASSPPGAQVLYEQYF.

The V call is TRBV15, the J call TRBJ1-2, with D hard to call. The CDR3 totals 12 residues. Germline V lookup: CDR1 LNHNV, CDR2 YYDKDF (reference sequence). V was trimmed by 0 bases and J by 6 bases, leaving 5 bases between them. The CDR3 DNA sequence: TGTGCCACCAGCAGAGATGGGGATGGCTACACCTTC. Protein sequence: CATSRDGDGYTF.

This chain uses TRBV7-2 with TRBJ2-5; TRBD2 agrees at 8 bases. V shed 5 bases and J 5 bases; nucleotides not matched to a gene: 16. Germline CDR1 and CDR2: SGHTA and FQGNSA. This CDR3 region has 17 residues. The CDR3 region is CASSGRGRGRRSETQYF. As DNA, the CDR3 is TGTGCCAGCAGCGGGCGGGGGCGCGGGAGGCGATCGGAGACCCAGTACTTC.

The CDR3, as DNA: TGTGCCTTCCAGATCCCCGGGGAGTCAGGCTACGAGCAGTACTTC. It translates to CAFQIPGESGYEQYF. The V and J genes are TRBV19 and TRBJ2-7; tentatively, D is TRBD2 (5 bases). Trimming stripped 11 bases from V and 3 bases from J, with 23 bases between. Germline V lookup: CDR1 LNHDA, CDR2 SQIVND (reference sequence). The CDR3 runs to 15 residues.

The rearrangement links TRBV6-5 to TRBJ1-6; D possibly corresponds to TRBD1 (5 bases). Trimming stripped 0 bases from V and 8 bases from J, with 14 bases between. The CDR3 is 16 residues long. CDR1 is MNHEY and CDR2 is SVGAGI in the germline V gene. CDR3 protein: CASSYSLSGRDSPLHF. CDR3 in DNA: TGTGCCAGCAGTTACTCATTGTCGGGGCGAGATTCACCCCTCCACTTT.

The V call is TRBV18, the J call TRBJ2-5, with no clear D. The germline CDR1 and CDR2 sequences are KGHSH and LQKENI. The CDR3 extends over 12 amino acids. V was pared by 1 base and J by 0 bases, with 0 bases between. The CDR3, as DNA: TGTGCCAGCTCACCACACCAAGAGACCCAGTACTTC. Protein sequence: CASSPHQETQYF.

This chain links TRBV5-5 with TRBJ2-7; 7 bases fit TRBD1. The CDR3 consists of 17 residues. Germline CDR1 and CDR2: SGHKS and YYEKEE (reference sequence). After removal of 0 bases from V and 4 bases from J, the junction contained 13 bases not matched to a gene. Here the CDR3 DNA reads TGTGCCAGCAGCTTGGTTTCGCCGAGACAGGGTCGGTACGAGCAGTACTTC. Translated, it gives CASSLVSPRQGRYEQYF. The full variable domain, with the rest looked up from reference TRBV5-5 and TRBJ2-7, is DAGVTQSPTHLIKTRGQQVTLRCSPISGHKSVSWYQQVLGQGPQFIFQYYEKEERGRGNFPDRFSARQFPNYSSELNVNALLLGDSALYLCASSLVSPRQGRYEQYFGPGTRLTVT.

The CDR3 sequence: CASSGGILSTDTQYF. The DNA of the CDR3 is TGTGCCAGCAGCGGCGGCATTTTGAGCACAGATACGCAGTATTTT. The chain recombines TRBV9 with TRBJ2-3; D is uncertain. The CDR3 is 15 residues long. Germline V CDR1 and CDR2: SGDLS, YYNGEE. Trimming shortened V by 3 bases and J by 0 bases, and 11 bases separated the two germline ends.

The chain recombines TRBV11-2 with TRBJ1-5; no reliable D call. This CDR3 has 15 amino acids. V was cut by 0 bases and J by 2 bases, with 8 bases left in between. The germline gives CDR1 SGHAT, CDR2 FQNNGV. CDR3 bases: TGTGCCAGCAGCTTAGATAGTAGGGGCAATCAGCCCCAGCATTTT. It yields the protein CASSLDSRGNQPQHF. Combining the CDR3 with reference TRBV11-2 and TRBJ1-5 gives the whole variable domain EAGVAQSPRYKIIEKRQSVAFWCNPISGHATLYWYQQILGQGPKLLIQFQNNGVVDDSQLPKDRFSAERLKGVDSTLKIQPAKLEDSAVYLCASSLDSRGNQPQHFGDGTRLSIL.

This clone has a handful of counts. The same CDR3 is also encoded by other DNA sequences in this sample. The gene calls are TRBV5-1 and TRBJ2-1, with D tentatively TRBD1 (7 bases). Trimming took 2 bases from V and 5 from J, leaving 14 bases between them. The CDR3 spans 15 residues. Germline CDR1 SGHRS, CDR2 YFSETQ. CDR3 bases: TGCGCCAGCAGCTTCGGGCAGGGGGGCCACAATGAGCAGTTCTTC. Amino acid sequence: CASSFGQGGHNEQFF.

The J gene is TRBJ2-7, the V gene TRBV7-9; D gene uncertain. Per germline, CDR1 SEHNR and CDR2 FQNEAQ (reference sequence). Deletions cut 5 bases from V and 4 bases from J, with 12 bases between. This CDR3 has 13 residues. CDR3 nucleotides: TGTGCCAGCAGCCCCCCAAGGCAGTACGAGCAGTACTTC. This sequence encodes CASSPPRQYEQYF.

V usage is TRBV5-4 and J usage is TRBJ1-2; D perhaps matches TRBD1 (6 bases). CDR3 size: 17 residues. V was trimmed by 4 bases and J by 2 bases, leaving 21 bases between them. Germline V gene lookup returns CDR1 SGHNT and CDR2 YYREEE (reference sequence). CDR3 nucleotides: TGTGCCAGCAGCCCGCGGGACACACCATTCTCGAACTATGGCTACACCTTC. Translated, it gives CASSPRDTPFSNYGYTF.

V is TRBV5-1 and J is TRBJ1-1, with D unresolved. The V gene lost 4 bases and the J gene lost 5 bases, with 18 bases spanning the gap. There are 15 residues in the CDR3. Germline V gene sequence: CDR1 SGHRS, CDR2 YFSETQ. The CDR3 DNA reads as TGCGCCAGCAGCCCCGCGCGCCAGGCTGGGACTGAAGCTTTCTTT. Translating it yields CASSPARQAGTEAFF.

The chain couples TRBV6-4 to TRBJ2-7; D might be TRBD1 (5 bases). V was shortened by 3 bases and J by 5 bases, with 14 bases between the two germline ends. The V gene's germline CDR1 is MRHNA and CDR2 SNTAGT. CDR3 length: 14 amino acids. The CDR3 sequence is CASSEHRLIDEQYF. In nucleotides, the CDR3 is TGTGCCAGCAGTGAACACAGGTTAATCGACGAGCAGTACTTC.

The chain couples TRBV9 to TRBJ1-5; the D is unclear. Trimming removed 0 bases from V and 7 bases from J, with 8 bases in between. The CDR3 contains 13 residues. The germline V gene encodes CDR1 SGDLS and CDR2 YYNGEE. The CDR3 nucleotides are TGTGCCAGCAGCGTAGACGGATTGCAGCCCCAGCATTTT. This sequence encodes CASSVDGLQPQHF.

This clone was seen only once. The rearrangement links TRBV7-3 to TRBJ2-3; 12 nucleotides align to TRBD2. The V and J ends lost 5 bases and 6 bases, in that order; junction bases with no gene match: 6. The CDR3 length is 15 residues. CDR1 and CDR2 (germline): SGHTA, FQGTGA. For the CDR3, the DNA is TGTGCCAGCAGCGTGACTAGCGGGAGCGGGGATACGCAGTATTTT. This translates into CASSVTSGSGDTQYF.

V usage is TRBV6-6 and J usage is TRBJ2-1; 12 nucleotides line up with TRBD2. The CDR3 has 14 residues. The J segment lost 13 bases and the V segment lost 2 bases, leaving 6 bases of the junction unmatched. Germline assignment: CDR1 MNHNY and CDR2 SVGAGI (reference sequence). CDR3 DNA: TGTGCCAGCAGTTACGTGACTAGCGGGAGTGTTCAGTTCTTC. This gives the protein CASSYVTSGSVQFF.

As DNA, the CDR3 is TGTGCCAGCAGTTCGACAGGGATCTCAGCTAACTATGGCTACACCTTC. Amino acid sequence: CASSSTGISANYGYTF. The chain couples TRBV27 to TRBJ1-2; 7 nucleotides match TRBD1. Germline values: CDR1 MNHEY, CDR2 SMNVEV (reference sequence). Germline trimming cut 4 bases from V and 0 bases from J; bases unmatched to any gene: 8. The CDR3 length is 16 residues.

In its sample, this clone ranks as medium-sized. The V and J genes are TRBV6-1 and TRBJ2-1; D is perhaps TRBD2 (6 bases). Trimming stripped 4 bases from V and 4 bases from J, with 11 bases between. CDR1 MNHNS and CDR2 SASEGT come from the germline V gene. The CDR3 totals 14 residues. CDR3: CASSAGDQYNEQFF. The CDR3 nucleotides read TGTGCCAGCAGTGCGGGGGACCAGTACAATGAGCAGTTCTTC.

In DNA, the CDR3 is TGTGCCTGGAGTAGAATGGGACTAGCGGATACGCAGTATTTT. Amino acids: CAWSRMGLADTQYF. This rearrangement joins TRBV30 to TRBJ2-3; TRBD2 matches at 10 bases. The V segment lost 2 bases and the J segment 6 bases; nucleotides outside the gene matches: 5. From germline, CDR1 is GTSNPN and CDR2 SVGIG (reference sequence). The CDR3 is 14 residues long.